Listed below are T cell receptor beta chains from one sample, sequenced in a study. A single record per CDR3 protein comes from TCRdb applying MiXCR to the RT-PCR reads. The repertoire consists of about 680,000 distinct CDR3 sequences, with 13% to 15% occurring once and the leading ten covering around 3.3%. The sequencing sample was made of memory CD4+ T cells from blood. Source of these receptors: a female donor in good health, serving as a healthy control. Each CDR3 is given with its conserved first and last residue. Fields, in order: V gene, clone size, J gene, D gene, CDR3 protein, CDR3 DNA. The D gene is left open where the match is weak. A clone size is listed for some rows: how often the clone was seen (once, few, many), or a class if it is expanded.

>TRBV11-2|few|TRBJ2-6|NA
CASSLGPGFGANVLTF
TGTGCCAGCAGCTTGGGGCCAGGGTTTGGGGCCAACGTCCTGACTTTC
>TRBV6-2/TRBV6-3|few|TRBJ2-7|NA
CASIPAAISYEQYF
TGTGCCAGCATTCCAGCGGCGATCTCCTACGAGCAGTACTTC
>TRBV11-2|few|TRBJ2-2|TRBD2
CASGYAGVGTGELFF
TGTGCCAGCGGATACGCGGGAGTAGGTACCGGGGAGCTGTTTTTT
>TRBV27|few|TRBJ2-1|NA
CASSSPTLRGFNEQFF
TGTGCCAGCAGTTCACCCACCCTCCGGGGCTTCAATGAGCAGTTCTTC
>TRBV12-3/TRBV12-4|many|TRBJ2-7|NA
CASSFFGGHRGYEQYF
TGTGCCAGCAGTTTTTTTGGTGGGCATCGGGGGTACGAGCAGTACTTC
>TRBV5-5|NA|TRBJ2-7|TRBD1
CASSLEGQGVREQYF
TGTGCCAGCAGCTTGGAGGGACAGGGCGTTCGCGAGCAGTACTTC
>TRBV20-1|NA|TRBJ1-1|TRBD1
CSQRTGRTEAFF
TGCAGTCAAAGGACAGGGCGAACTGAAGCTTTCTTT
>TRBV27|NA|TRBJ2-7|NA
CASSFSIRSYEQYF
TGTGCCAGCAGTTTTTCTATCCGCTCCTACGAGCAGTACTTC
>TRBV7-9|NA|TRBJ2-1|TRBD2
CASTAPGLAGGLEQFF
TGTGCCAGCACCGCCCCGGGACTAGCGGGAGGGCTTGAGCAGTTCTTC
>TRBV28|NA|TRBJ1-1|NA
CASSSPVTNTEAFF
TGTGCCAGCAGTTCCCCAGTCACGAACACTGAAGCTTTCTTT
>TRBV6-1|few|TRBJ1-2|NA
CASRDGRDYGYTF
TGTGCCAGCAGGGATGGGCGGGACTATGGCTACACCTTC
>TRBV15|few|TRBJ1-2|NA
CATSRDRSGYTF
TGTGCCACCAGCAGAGATCGGAGTGGCTACACCTTC
>TRBV29-1|many|TRBJ2-1|TRBD2
CSVDSPSGVVGNEQFF
TGCAGCGTTGATTCCCCTAGCGGGGTAGTAGGAAATGAGCAGTTCTTC
>TRBV7-8|few|TRBJ2-4|NA
CASSLVGNIQYF
TGTGCCAGCAGCTTAGTAGGGAACATTCAGTACTTC
>TRBV10-3|few|TRBJ1-5|NA
CAISETGSDQPQHF
TGTGCCATCAGTGAAACAGGGAGTGATCAGCCCCAGCATTTT
>TRBV24-1|NA|TRBJ2-5|NA
CATSEGAQETQYF
TGTGCCACCAGTGAGGGGGCCCAAGAGACCCAGTACTTC
>TRBV6-1|few|TRBJ1-5|NA
CATQGGPGYGQPQHF
TGTGCCACCCAAGGGGGTCCAGGGTACGGACAGCCCCAGCATTTT
>TRBV6-5|many|TRBJ2-3|NA
CASSRSDTQYF
TGTGCCAGCAGTCGGTCAGATACGCAGTATTTT
>TRBV28|few|TRBJ2-7|NA
CASSIPDTIYEQYF
TGTGCCAGCAGTATCCCGGACACCATCTACGAGCAGTACTTC
>TRBV5-1|NA|TRBJ1-4|NA
CASSLQGTVTNEKLFF
TGCGCCAGCAGCTTACAGGGAACCGTGACTAATGAAAAACTGTTTTTT
>TRBV7-8|NA|TRBJ2-5|TRBD2
CASSPPVAGGQETQYF
TGTGCCAGCAGCCCCCCAGTAGCGGGAGGACAAGAGACCCAGTACTTC
>TRBV7-9|NA|TRBJ1-4|NA
CASSFQDEKLFF
TGTGCCAGCAGCTTCCAAGACGAAAAACTGTTTTTT
>TRBV7-9|many|TRBJ2-3|TRBD1
CASSLTGQGTDTQYF
TGTGCCAGCAGCTTAACCGGACAGGGCACAGATACGCAGTATTTT
>TRBV6-5|many|TRBJ2-7|TRBD1
CASSSRTGLSYEQYF
TGTGCCAGCAGTTCCAGGACAGGTCTGTCCTACGAGCAGTACTTC
>TRBV6-2/TRBV6-3|few|TRBJ1-3|NA
CASTAVSGNTIYF
TGTGCCAGCACCGCCGTCTCTGGAAACACCATATATTTT
>TRBV29-1|many|TRBJ2-3|NA
CSVGTSTDTQYF
TGCAGCGTTGGGACAAGCACAGATACGCAGTATTTT
>TRBV2|NA|TRBJ2-2|NA
CASMEDTNTGELFF
TGTGCCAGCATGGAGGACACGAACACCGGGGAGCTGTTTTTT
>TRBV18|NA|TRBJ2-7|TRBD1
CASSPAGTGGQVEQYF
TGTGCCAGCTCACCGGCCGGGACAGGGGGCCAGGTCGAGCAGTACTTC
>TRBV5-1|many|TRBJ2-7|NA
CASSSLSSHEQYF
TGCGCCAGCAGCTCCTTATCATCCCACGAGCAGTACTTC
>TRBV20-1|many|TRBJ2-1|TRBD2
CSASLAGLSGEQFF
TGCAGTGCCTCCCTAGCGGGACTCAGTGGTGAGCAGTTCTTC
>TRBV5-4|NA|TRBJ1-6|NA
CASSRAGQRGDSPLHF
TGTGCCAGCAGCCGAGCCGGACAGCGAGGGGATTCACCCCTCCACTTT
>TRBV5-1|few|TRBJ2-1|TRBD2
CASSLETGLAGSDEQFF
TGCGCCAGCAGCCTGGAAACCGGACTAGCGGGATCGGATGAGCAGTTCTTC
>TRBV6-6|NA|TRBJ1-1|NA
CASKDSLNTEAFF
TGTGCCAGTAAGGACAGTCTGAACACTGAAGCTTTCTTT